Listed below are T cell receptor beta chains from one sample, sequenced in a study of blood T cell repertoires in COVID-19. Assay used: immunoSEQ multiplex PCR; TCRdb lists only in-frame clones, some missing. Of roughly 70,000 clones listed, around 90% were seen once; the top ten hold 4.5% to 5.5%. Sequencing was done on a sample of peripheral blood. These TCRs come from a woman in her sixties with active COVID-19. Both conserved end residues are part of each CDR3. The D gene is left open where the match is weak. For some rows the clone size is stated as once, few or many, or as a class when expanded; others skip it.

d_call | j_call | v_call | clone_size | cdr3_aa | cdr3_nt
- | TRBJ2-5 | TRBV3-1/TRBV3-2 | - | CASSRGSNQETQYF | TGTGCCAGCTCCAGAGGGTCCAACCAAGAGACCCAGTACTTC
TRBD2 | TRBJ2-1 | TRBV6-5 | - | CASKKGLAGVEQFF | TGTGCCAGCAAAAAGGGACTAGCGGGAGTTGAGCAGTTCTTC
- | TRBJ2-3 | TRBV3-1/TRBV3-2 | - | CASSQDTGLSTDTQYF | TGTGCCAGCAGCCAAGATACGGGACTCAGCACAGATACGCAGTATTTT
TRBD2 | TRBJ2-1 | TRBV6-5 | - | CASRTGTSGSHEQFF | TGTGCCAGCAGGACCGGGACTAGCGGGAGTCATGAGCAGTTCTTC
- | TRBJ1-2 | TRBV25-1 | - | CASSESFREQDGYTF | TGTGCCAGCAGTGAAAGTTTCAGGGAACAGGATGGCTACACCTTC
- | TRBJ2-5 | TRBV7-2 | - | CASSLAGRGETQYF | TGTGCCAGCAGCTTAGCGGGCAGGGGAGAGACCCAGTACTTC
TRBD1 | TRBJ2-2 | TRBV30 | once | CAWSTGTGVTGELFF | TGTGCCTGGAGTACAGGGACAGGGGTCACCGGGGAGCTGTTTTTT
TRBD1 | TRBJ1-2 | TRBV3-1/TRBV3-2 | - | CASSPPRGQAGGYTF | TGTGCCAGCAGCCCCCCGAGGGGGCAGGCCGGCGGCTACACCTTC
TRBD1 | TRBJ1-2 | TRBV28 | - | CASSPSWTGGRGYTF | TGTGCCAGCAGTCCTTCTTGGACAGGGGGCCGTGGCTACACCTTC
- | TRBJ2-2 | TRBV7-9 | - | CASSLGRVETGELFF | TGTGCCAGCAGCTTGGGCAGGGTCGAAACCGGGGAGCTGTTTTTT
- | TRBJ2-1 | TRBV3-1/TRBV3-2 | - | CASGELEQFF | TGTGCCAGCGGAGAACTAGAGCAGTTCTTC
- | TRBJ2-5 | TRBV5-6 | few | CASSSVLQGYLETQYF | TGTGCCAGCAGCTCGGTTCTCCAGGGTTATCTCGAGACCCAGTACTTC
- | TRBJ2-2 | TRBV3-1/TRBV3-2 | - | CASSPRRAGATGELFF | TGTGCCAGCAGCCCTCGCAGGGCAGGGGCCACCGGGGAGCTGTTTTTT
- | TRBJ2-1 | TRBV3-1/TRBV3-2 | - | CASSGSSRALGVNEQFF | TGTGCCAGCAGCGGCTCTTCGAGAGCTCTCGGGGTAAATGAGCAGTTCTTC
- | TRBJ1-1 | TRBV9 | - | CASSATGLPNTEAFF | TGTGCCAGCAGCGCGACCGGACTGCCGAACACTGAAGCTTTCTTT
TRBD2 | TRBJ2-1 | TRBV29-1 | - | CSVRTSGMWSYNEQFF | TGCAGCGTCCGGACTAGCGGGATGTGGTCCTACAATGAGCAGTTCTTC
TRBD1 | TRBJ1-1 | TRBV6-2/TRBV6-3 | - | CASSKTGKGGNTEAFF | TGTGCCAGCAGTAAGACAGGGAAGGGTGGGAACACTGAAGCTTTCTTT
- | TRBJ1-1 | TRBV19 | - | CASSFGGEVASTEAFF | TGTGCCAGTAGCTTCGGGGGGGAGGTCGCGAGCACTGAAGCTTTCTTT
- | TRBJ2-1 | TRBV5-1 | - | CASSLGGDYNEQFF | TGCGCCAGCAGCTTGGGCGGGGACTACAATGAGCAGTTCTTC
TRBD1 | TRBJ1-1 | TRBV29-1 | - | CSVEVPSGGSEAFF | TGCAGCGTTGAAGTCCCTTCAGGGGGTTCTGAAGCTTTCTTT